Sequencing of this T cell receptor (beta chain) was carried out in a study of blood T cell repertoires in COVID-19. Overall study context: Collection of acute and convalescent COVID-19 samples took place in the United States, Italy and Spain.

Germline CDR1 reads LNHDA; CDR2 reads SQIVND (reference sequence). The CDR3 contains 18 residues. Trimming removed 6 bases from V and 0 bases from J, with 21 bases in between. Enrolment of Seattle patients took place during active infection, and they were followed longitudinally. This clone has just a few counts. Generated by immunoSEQ multiplex PCR, the TCRdb table keeps only in-frame clones and is missing some. This sample has about 160,000 clones, with 79% found just once. The sample consisted of peripheral blood. The sequence was collected from a woman aged 60-70 years with COVID-19, enrolled during active disease. The chain has TRBV19 and TRBJ1-5; weak D call: TRBD1 (5 bases). The CDR3 nucleotides are TGTGCCAGTAGCCGGGCGACAGAAGGAAGGTATAGCAATCAGCCCCAGCATTTT. Translated: CASSRATEGRYSNQPQHF. Combining the CDR3 with reference TRBV19 and TRBJ1-5 gives the whole variable domain DGGITQSPKYLFRKEGQNVTLSCEQNLNHDAMYWYRQDPGQGLRLIYYSQIVNDFQKGDIAEGYSVSREKKESFPLTVTSAQKNPTAFYLCASSRATEGRYSNQPQHFGDGTRLSIL.